Following are 3 T cell receptor beta chains from one sample sequenced in a study of blood T cell repertoires in COVID-19. Produced via immunoSEQ multiplex PCR; TCRdb's table is partial and in-frame only. The sample lists around 97,000 clones, more than 75% seen once, with 15% in the top ten. The specimen was peripheral blood. The origin of the receptors is a human donor in a cohort sampled during active COVID-19.

The CDR3 region is CASSPLAGVETQYF. The CDR3, as DNA: TGTGCCAGCAGTCCTCTAGCGGGAGTGGAGACCCAGTACTTC. The chain combines TRBV28 with TRBJ2-5; 10 nucleotides align to TRBD2. The V and J ends lost 5 bases and 5 bases, in that order; junction bases with no gene match: 5. CDR3 length: 14 residues. Germline-derived CDR1 and CDR2 are MDHEN and SYDVKM.

The rearrangement uses TRBV28 and TRBJ2-7, with a possible D match to TRBD1 (6 bases). The CDR3 extends over 14 amino acids. Germline lookup yields CDR1 MDHEN and CDR2 SYDVKM. V was trimmed by 6 bases and J by 3 bases, leaving 15 bases between them. Here the CDR3 reads CASRAQGSDYEQYF. DNA for the CDR3: TGTGCCAGCAGGGCACAGGGTAGTGACTACGAGCAGTACTTC.

V gene TRBV6-1 combines with J gene TRBJ1-1; D is possibly TRBD1 (6 bases). The CDR3 spans 16 residues. The germline V and J ends were trimmed by 1 base and 5 bases, with 17 bases remaining between them. CDR1 and CDR2 (germline): MNHNS, SASEGT. The chain's CDR3 is CASSEVGGATRTEAFF. CDR3 bases: TGTGCCAGCAGTGAAGTGGGGGGGGCAACGAGGACTGAAGCTTTCTTT.